The rows below give T cell receptor beta chains drawn from one sample of a study of blood T cell repertoires in COVID-19. Repertoires were generated with immunoSEQ multiplex PCR, while TCRdb's copy carries only in-frame clones and drops some. The repertoire holds about 36,000 clones, with 85% to 90% as singletons. The sequenced sample consisted of peripheral blood. Source of these receptors: a man aged 60 to 75 with active or convalescent COVID-19. Each CDR3 is given with its conserved first and last residue. Fields, in order: D gene, clone size, J gene, V gene, CDR3 protein, CDR3 DNA. The D gene is left open where the match is weak. Size tells how often a clone was seen (once, few, many) or the class of an expanded clone, and some rows leave it out.

TRBD1 | once | TRBJ1-5 | TRBV19 | CASREGQADNQPQHF | TGTGCCAGCCGAGAGGGACAGGCGGATAATCAGCCCCAGCATTTT
- | - | TRBJ2-2 | TRBV7-2 | CASSPDRNTGELFF | TGTGCCAGCAGCCCAGACAGGAACACCGGGGAGCTGTTTTTT
TRBD1 | few | TRBJ2-6 | TRBV7-8 | CASSNLDRGNGANVLTF | TGTGCCAGCAGCAACCTGGACAGGGGGAATGGGGCCAACGTCCTGACTTTC
- | - | TRBJ2-7 | TRBV4-1 | CASSHTSSRGEQYF | TGCGCCAGCAGCCACACCTCGTCCAGAGGCGAGCAGTACTTC
TRBD2 | - | TRBJ2-5 | TRBV11-2 | CASSLSGRWGETQYF | TGTGCCAGCAGCTTAAGCGGGAGATGGGGAGAGACCCAGTACTTC
- | - | TRBJ2-7 | TRBV30 | CAWSGRGPRSSYEQYF | TGTGCCTGGAGTGGGCGCGGCCCGAGGAGCTCCTACGAGCAGTACTTC
- | - | TRBJ2-4 | TRBV24-1 | CATSERDIQYF | TGTGCCACCAGCGAGCGGGACATTCAGTACTTC
TRBD1 | - | TRBJ1-1 | TRBV13 | CASSPGQGRSTEAFF | TGTGCCAGCAGCCCAGGACAGGGGAGGAGCACTGAAGCTTTCTTT
TRBD1 | - | TRBJ1-1 | TRBV5-1 | CASSYRGNTEAFF | TGCGCCAGCAGCTACAGGGGGAACACTGAAGCTTTCTTT
- | - | TRBJ2-7 | TRBV30 | CAWSGNRRYEQYF | TGTGCCTGGAGTGGGAACAGACGTTACGAGCAGTACTTC
TRBD2 | once | TRBJ2-1 | TRBV5-1 | CASSYGLVQINEQFF | TGCGCCAGCAGCTACGGACTAGTGCAGATCAATGAGCAGTTCTTC
TRBD1 | - | TRBJ2-7 | TRBV19 | CASSIGTGTYEQYF | TGTGCCAGTAGCATAGGGACAGGTACCTACGAGCAGTACTTC
- | - | TRBJ1-5 | TRBV28 | CASSADRQNQPQHF | TGTGCCAGCAGTGCAGACAGGCAAAATCAGCCCCAGCATTTT
- | - | TRBJ2-7 | TRBV7-2 | CASSSGAYEQYF | TGTGCCAGCTCTTCCGGTGCCTACGAGCAGTACTTC
- | few | TRBJ2-1 | TRBV6-6 | CASRPPGSLDEQFF | TGTGCCAGCAGACCACCGGGGAGCTTGGATGAGCAGTTCTTC
TRBD1 | - | TRBJ2-3 | TRBV11-2 | CASSLQGASGTQYF | TGTGCCAGCAGCTTACAGGGGGCTTCGGGGACGCAGTATTTT
TRBD2 | - | TRBJ2-7 | TRBV6-5 | CASRLAGTSYEQYF | TGTGCCAGCAGACTAGCGGGAACCTCCTACGAGCAGTACTTC
- | - | TRBJ1-2 | TRBV4-2 | CASSQRYAGALRNGYGYTF | TGTGCCAGCAGCCAAAGGTATGCAGGGGCGTTACGCAATGGCTATGGCTACACCTTC
TRBD2 | - | TRBJ2-7 | TRBV6-5 | CASSRLAGAYEQYF | TGTGCCAGCAGTCGACTAGCGGGAGCCTACGAGCAGTACTTC
TRBD2 | - | TRBJ2-2 | TRBV2 | CASSPSGRAVAGELFF | TGTGCCAGCAGCCCTAGCGGGAGGGCCGTGGCCGGGGAGCTGTTTTTT